Shown below are 11 T cell receptor beta chains from a single sample sequenced in a study of yellow fever vaccine responses in identical twins. TCRdb re-analysed the RT-PCR reads in MiXCR, keeping a single row per CDR3 protein. The sample holds roughly 15,000 distinct CDR3 sequences, approximately 84% seen once. The sample consisted of T cells from blood (PBMCs), unsorted or a sorted subset (not recorded which), taken before or after yellow fever vaccination (not recorded which). Receptor source: a woman between 18 and 29 years old who received the yellow fever vaccine.

The DNA of the CDR3 is TGTGCCAGCAGTGAGGGACTTTCCACAGATACGCAGTATTTT. It is translated as CASSEGLSTDTQYF. The chain recombines TRBV2 with TRBJ2-3; D may be TRBD2 (6 bases). Looked up from germline, CDR1 is SNHLY and CDR2 is FYNNEI. Deletions cut 3 bases from V and 2 bases from J, with 9 bases between. CDR3 length equals 14 residues.

The chain uses TRBV12-3 or TRBV12-4 and TRBJ2-1; 8 bases fit TRBD1. With 5 bases clipped from V and 2 bases from J, the junction kept 5 bases outside the gene matches. The CDR3 is 15 amino acids. The CDR3 region is CASSRTGGPYNEQFF. CDR3 sequence (DNA): TGTGCCAGCAGTAGAACAGGGGGACCCTACAATGAGCAGTTCTTC.

The V call is TRBV10-3, the J call TRBJ1-6; TRBD1 is a possible D gene (5 bases). The ends were cut back, 3 bases at V and 7 bases at J, with 13 bases in the middle. Germline CDR1 reads ENHRY; CDR2 reads SYGVKD. The CDR3 runs 15 residues. The CDR3 sequence is CAISETSGGNSPLHF. The CDR3 nucleotides are TGTGCCATCAGTGAAACCTCTGGGGGGAATTCACCCCTCCACTTT.

The CDR3 protein is CASSPEVVSPSSYNEQFF. CDR3 bases: TGTGCCAGCAGCCCTGAGGTAGTCAGCCCGAGCTCCTACAATGAGCAGTTCTTC. V and J are TRBV11-2 and TRBJ2-1; no clear D. Germline CDR1 reads SGHAT; CDR2 reads FQNNGV. This CDR3 contains 18 residues. V shed 5 bases and J shed 0 bases, with 20 bases lying between them.

The V and J genes are TRBV20-1 and TRBJ2-7, with 10 nucleotides matching TRBD2. The CDR3 sequence is 14 residues long. Germline CDR1 DFQATT, CDR2 SNEGSKA (reference sequence). Trimming took 2 bases from V and 3 from J; bases not matched to a gene: 4. The CDR3 sequence: CSARSASGSYEQYF. The CDR3 DNA reads TGCAGTGCTAGATCGGCTAGCGGGAGCTACGAGCAGTACTTC.

The rearrangement uses TRBV3-1 and TRBJ2-1; 10 nucleotides align to TRBD1. Germline V lookup: CDR1 LGHDT, CDR2 YNNKEL (reference sequence). The CDR3 extends over 16 amino acids. Trimming took 0 bases from V and 5 from J; bases not matched to a gene: 4. As DNA, the CDR3 is TGTGCCAGCAGCCAAGAGGCCGGGACAGGGGACAATGAGCAGTTCTTC. Its protein is CASSQEAGTGDNEQFF.

As DNA, the CDR3 is TGTGCCAGCTCACCAAATGAAAAACTGTTTTTT. This sequence encodes CASSPNEKLFF. This chain joins TRBV18 and TRBJ1-4, with D hard to call. Between the trimmed V and J ends, which lost 2 bases and 5 bases, there was a span of 0 bases. CDR1 and CDR2 (germline): KGHSH, LQKENI. CDR3 length equals 11 residues.

This CDR3 reads CSVPGLAENEQFF. In DNA form, the CDR3 reads TGCAGTGTTCCGGGACTAGCGGAGAATGAGCAGTTCTTC. The V gene is TRBV20-1, the J gene TRBJ2-1, with 11 bases lining up with TRBD2. The CDR3 sequence is 13 residues long. Trimming removed 7 bases from V and 7 bases from J; junction bases left unmatched: 6. Germline CDR1 DFQATT, CDR2 SNEGSKA (reference sequence).

This chain links TRBV11-3 with TRBJ1-4; 7 positions agree with TRBD1. With 5 bases clipped from V and 10 bases from J, the junction kept 13 bases outside the gene matches. From germline, CDR1 is SGHNT and CDR2 YENEEA. The CDR3 runs 15 residues. CDR3 protein: CASSTRQGGRGKLFF. Written as DNA, the CDR3 is TGTGCCAGCAGCACCCGACAGGGAGGGCGGGGAAAACTGTTTTTT.

The chain joins TRBV11-1 to TRBJ1-5; D possibly corresponds to TRBD1 (5 bases). Trimming stripped 4 bases from V and 16 bases from J, with 17 bases between. The CDR3 has 12 residues. From germline, CDR1 is SGHAT and CDR2 FQDESV (reference sequence). The DNA of the CDR3 is TGTGCCAGCAGCTCGCTTACTGACAGATTACATTTT. As protein: CASSSLTDRLHF.

The rearrangement links TRBV7-2 to TRBJ2-5; D is perhaps TRBD1 (6 bases). In germline, CDR1 is SGHTA, CDR2 FQGNSA. CDR3 length: 16 amino acids. V was trimmed by 5 bases and J by 7 bases, leaving 23 bases between them. The CDR3 DNA is TGTGCCAGCAGCCCCCATGGTAGTGCAACAGGGATGACCCAGTACTTC. It specifies CASSPHGSATGMTQYF.